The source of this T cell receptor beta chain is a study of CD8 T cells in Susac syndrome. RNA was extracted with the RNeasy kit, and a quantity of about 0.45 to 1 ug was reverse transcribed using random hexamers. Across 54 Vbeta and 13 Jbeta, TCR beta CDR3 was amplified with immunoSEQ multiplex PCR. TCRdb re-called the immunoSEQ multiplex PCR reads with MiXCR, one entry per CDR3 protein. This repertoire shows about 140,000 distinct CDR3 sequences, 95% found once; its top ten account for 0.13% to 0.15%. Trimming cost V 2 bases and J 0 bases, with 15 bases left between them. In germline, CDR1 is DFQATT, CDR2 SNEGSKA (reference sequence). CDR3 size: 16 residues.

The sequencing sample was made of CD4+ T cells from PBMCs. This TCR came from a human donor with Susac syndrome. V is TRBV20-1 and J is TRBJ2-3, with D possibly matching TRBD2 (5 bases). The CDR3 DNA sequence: TGCAGTGCTAGACCTAGGACTCGTGCTAGCACAGATACGCAGTATTTT. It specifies CSARPRTRASTDTQYF.